Listed here are 18 T cell receptor beta chains from one sample, sequenced in a study of T cell responses to AZD1222 COVID-19 vaccine. Sequenced by immunoSEQ multiplex PCR; TCRdb stores in-frame clones only, minus some. Of about 99,000 clones in the sample, around 89% were seen once. The sequencing here drew on peripheral blood, taken on day 0 of AZD1222 vaccination. These receptor sequences come from an adult in good health.

This clone appeared a single time. The V gene is TRBV6-2 or TRBV6-3, the J gene TRBJ2-2; 9 bases agree with TRBD1. V dropped 4 bases and J dropped 7; count of bases not matched to a gene: 4. The CDR3 runs 14 residues. In germline, CDR1 is MNHEY, CDR2 SVGEGT. CDR3 DNA: TGTGCCAGCAGTTTTGACAGGGGGTTCGGGGAGCTGTTTTTT. It yields the protein CASSFDRGFGELFF.

The chain is built from TRBV7-3 and TRBJ2-3, with 7 bases identical to TRBD2. V gave up 5 bases and J gave up 2 bases; unmatched junction bases: 7. The CDR3 is made up of 15 amino acids. Germline V CDR1 and CDR2: SGHTA, FQGTGA. CDR3 residues: CASSVWGRVTDTQYF. In DNA form, the CDR3 reads TGTGCCAGCAGCGTTTGGGGGAGGGTCACAGATACGCAGTATTTT.

The chain recombines TRBV30 with TRBJ1-5; 9 nucleotides align to TRBD1. This CDR3 has 14 amino acids. Germline CDR1 reads GTSNPN; CDR2 reads SVGIG (reference sequence). Germline trimming cut 6 bases from V and 2 bases from J; bases unmatched to any gene: 5. CDR3 nucleotide sequence: TGTGCCTGTACAGGGGGCTTCGGCAATCAGCCCCAGCATTTT. Protein sequence: CACTGGFGNQPQHF. Using reference TRBV30 and TRBJ1-5 for the parts outside the CDR3, the full variable domain is SQTIHQWPATLVQPVGSPLSLECTVEGTSNPNLYWYRQAAGRGLQLLFYSVGIGQISSEVPQNLSASRPQDRQFILSSKKLLLSDSGFYLCACTGGFGNQPQHFGDGTRLSIL.

The chain is built from TRBV29-1 and TRBJ1-3; a weak D match, TRBD1 (5 bases). Trimming pared 0 bases from V and 4 bases from J, leaving 13 bases between. The CDR3 is 15 amino acids. In germline, CDR1 is SQVTM, CDR2 ANQGSEA. The CDR3 spells CSVEDQGGKGNTIYF. DNA of the CDR3: TGCAGCGTTGAAGATCAGGGAGGGAAAGGAAACACCATATATTTT.

CDR3 amino acids: CASSSGGSLTDEQFF. The CDR3 nucleotides are TGCGCCAGCAGCTCTGGCGGGAGCCTGACTGATGAGCAGTTCTTC. The chain combines TRBV5-1 with TRBJ2-1; 7 nucleotides match TRBD2. V gave up 3 bases and J gave up 8 bases; unmatched junction bases: 11. This CDR3 has 15 amino acids. Looked up from germline, CDR1 is SGHRS and CDR2 is YFSETQ.

The chain recombines TRBV24-1 with TRBJ2-2, with D tentatively TRBD1 (6 bases). This CDR3 comprises 13 residues. Germline-derived CDR1 and CDR2 are KGHDR and SFDVKD. V lost 8 bases and J 7 bases, leaving 13 bases between the germline ends. The CDR3 DNA reads TGTGCCACCAATCGAGGGGGAATCGGGGAGCTGTTTTTT. This encodes CATNRGGIGELFF.

The V call is TRBV5-6, the J call TRBJ2-6, with D uncertain. This CDR3 spans 17 amino acids. V lost 5 bases and J 4 bases, leaving 19 bases between the germline ends. The germline CDR1 and CDR2 sequences are SGHDT and YYEEEE. The chain's CDR3 is CASRPGPAPQGANVLTF. CDR3 coding DNA: TGTGCCAGCAGGCCAGGACCGGCCCCGCAGGGGGCCAACGTCCTGACTTTC.

The CDR3 sequence: CASSLVWDNSPLHF. The CDR3 nucleotides read TGTGCCAGCAGCTTAGTTTGGGATAATTCACCCCTCCACTTT. The chain joins TRBV7-8 to TRBJ1-6, with no clear D. The germline CDR1 and CDR2 sequences are SGHVS and FQNEAQ. Trimming removed 1 base at V and 5 bases at J, with 6 bases between. CDR3 length: 14 amino acids.

The chain is built from TRBV7-2 and TRBJ2-7; possibly TRBD1 for D (6 bases). This CDR3 is 14 amino acids long. V lost 4 bases, J lost 0 bases, and 10 bases lay in between. Germline values: CDR1 SGHTA, CDR2 FQGNSA. CDR3 sequence reads: CASSSTGISYEQYF. Here the CDR3 DNA reads TGTGCCAGCAGCTCGACAGGTATCTCCTACGAGCAGTACTTC.

The J gene is TRBJ1-2, the V gene TRBV28, with 10 bases lining up with TRBD1. Germline V gene sequence: CDR1 MDHEN, CDR2 SYDVKM. The CDR3 loop spans 16 amino acids. The J segment lost 4 bases and the V segment lost 3 bases, leaving 8 bases of the junction unmatched. The CDR3 here is CASSFRDRGVRYGYTF. The CDR3 coding sequence is TGTGCCAGCAGTTTTCGGGACAGGGGTGTTCGCTATGGCTACACCTTC.

The CDR3 nucleotides read TGTGCCACCAGTGATCCCAGTTTCGGGACTAGCGGGAGGGCCAGCTCCTACAATGAGCAGTTCTTC. It encodes CATSDPSFGTSGRASSYNEQFF. The V gene is TRBV24-1, the J gene TRBJ2-1; 16 nucleotides line up with TRBD2. CDR3 length: 22 residues. Germline V gene data show CDR1 as KGHDR and CDR2 as SFDVKD. V trimming: 3 bases; J trimming: 0 bases; junction bases outside the gene matches: 13.

The J gene is TRBJ2-2, the V gene TRBV3-1 (or the pseudogene TRBV3-2); 12 bases align to TRBD1. Trimming cost V 7 bases and J 2 bases; bases outside gene matches: 17. This CDR3 is 20 amino acids long. Germline V gene data show CDR1 as LGHDT and CDR2 as YNNKEL (reference sequence). The CDR3 DNA follows: TGTGCCAGCAAGTCAGACGGGACAGGGGGCTCGAGCCCTAACACCGGGGAGCTGTTTTTT. Residues: CASKSDGTGGSSPNTGELFF.

This chain uses TRBV2 with TRBJ1-4; D possibly corresponds to TRBD1 (6 bases). The CDR3 loop spans 15 amino acids. Germline V gene lookup returns CDR1 SNHLY and CDR2 FYNNEI. The germline V and J ends were trimmed by 4 bases and 8 bases, with 17 bases remaining between them. The CDR3 DNA sequence: TGTGCCAGCAGTGTTCAAACAGGGCAGGGGGAAAAACTGTTTTTT. Encoded protein: CASSVQTGQGEKLFF. The complete variable domain, with remaining parts taken from reference TRBV2 and TRBJ1-4, reads EPEVTQTPSHQVTQMGQEVILRCVPISNHLYFYWYRQILGQKVEFLVSFYNNEISEKSEIFDDQFSVERPDGSNFTLKIRSTKLEDSAMYFCASSVQTGQGEKLFFGSGTQLSVL.

V is TRBV2 and J is TRBJ2-1; TRBD1 is a possible D gene (6 bases). The CDR3 is 16 amino acids. Germline values: CDR1 SNHLY, CDR2 FYNNEI. V dropped 1 base and J dropped 1 base, with 11 bases sitting between them. CDR3 residues: CASSEVPGASYNEQFF. The CDR3 coding sequence is TGTGCCAGCAGTGAAGTCCCAGGGGCGTCCTACAATGAGCAGTTCTTC.

The rearrangement joins TRBV29-1 to TRBJ1-2; D is unresolved. Trimming left V 6 bases short and J 2 bases short, with 7 bases between. Germline loops: CDR1 SQVTM, CDR2 ANQGSEA. The CDR3 consists of 11 residues. CDR3 amino acids: CSVLWNYGYTF. Here the CDR3 DNA reads TGCAGCGTATTGTGGAACTATGGCTACACCTTC. Full variable domain (remainder filled in from reference TRBV29-1 and TRBJ1-2): SAVISQKPSRDICQRGTSLTIQCQVDSQVTMMFWYRQQPGQSLTLIATANQGSEATYESGFVIDKFPISRPNLTFSTLTVSNMSPEDSSIYLCSVLWNYGYTFGSGTRLTVV.

This sequence joins TRBV2 and TRBJ1-2; the match to TRBD1 covers 9 bases. This CDR3 has 15 amino acids. Germline CDR1 and CDR2: SNHLY and FYNNEI. V lost 6 bases, J lost 8 bases, and 13 bases stayed unmatched. CDR3 in amino acids: CASSLTGQGGGGYTF. The CDR3 DNA sequence: TGTGCCAGCAGCCTTACGGGACAGGGTGGGGGCGGCTACACCTTC.

The chain links TRBV28 to TRBJ1-3, with D tentatively TRBD1 (6 bases). The germline CDR1 and CDR2 sequences are MDHEN and SYDVKM. With 7 bases removed from V and 1 base from J, the gap between germline ends came to 14 bases. The length of the CDR3 is 15 residues. Here the CDR3 reads CASTTTDRSGNTIYF. The CDR3 nucleotides read TGTGCCAGCACAACCACTGACAGGTCTGGAAACACCATATATTTT. Full variable domain (rest looked up from reference TRBV28 and TRBJ1-3): DVKVTQSSRYLVKRTGEKVFLECVQDMDHENMFWYRQDPGLGLRLIYFSYDVKMKEKGDIPEGYSVSREKKERFSLILESASTNQTSMYLCASTTTDRSGNTIYFGEGSWLTVV.

J is TRBJ2-1 and V is TRBV5-5; 8 nucleotides align to TRBD2. Germline V lookup: CDR1 SGHKS, CDR2 YYEKEE (reference sequence). V lost 0 bases and J lost 4; bases outside the gene matches: 6. The length of the CDR3 is 16 residues. DNA for the CDR3: TGTGCCAGCAGCTTGGCGGCGGTAGCGGGGTACAATGAGCAGTTCTTC. It encodes CASSLAAVAGYNEQFF. The full variable domain, in which reference TRBV5-5 and TRBJ2-1 provide the parts outside the CDR3, is DAGVTQSPTHLIKTRGQQVTLRCSPISGHKSVSWYQQVLGQGPQFIFQYYEKEERGRGNFPDRFSARQFPNYSSELNVNALLLGDSALYLCASSLAAVAGYNEQFFGPGTRLTVL.